This TCR beta chain was found in a study of blood T cell repertoires in COVID-19. TCRdb's copy holds only in-frame clones and misses some; the assay was immunoSEQ multiplex PCR. The repertoire holds roughly 80,000 clones, with approximately 88% as singletons. This receptor was obtained from an elderly woman with active or convalescent COVID-19. Sequenced: peripheral blood.

CDR3 sequence: CASSPGTSGSVTDTQYF. Here the CDR3 DNA reads TGTGCCAGCAGCCCCGGGACTAGCGGGAGCGTCACAGATACGCAGTATTTT. This chain connects TRBV11-3 to TRBJ2-3; TRBD2 matches 14 bases. The CDR3 extends over 17 amino acids. The V gene's germline CDR1 is SGHNT and CDR2 YENEEA. The J segment lost 2 bases and the V segment lost 5 bases, leaving 6 bases of the junction unmatched.